The source of this TCR beta chain is a study of cytomegalovirus exposure and HLA in healthy donors (TCRdb year 2017). A note on the overall study: An earlier analysis of 587 of the donors reported 276 Gb of sequence data and 117 million unique TCR beta sequences obtained from some 200 million T cells. Roughly 300 gigabases of sequencing data and approximately 84 million unique TCR sequences were included in an early release covering 550 to 800 HLA-typed donors. The genetic ancestry cluster associated with self-reported Caucasian donors included around four fifths of the 300 to 450 genotyped donors. The aim of the study was to test whether cataloging public T cell receptors could identify signatures of past pathogen exposure. The study profiled the T cell repertoires of hundreds of subjects by immunosequencing and related them to cytomegalovirus serostatus. A separate validation cohort of 100 to 150 different subjects was used in addition to the roughly 670-subject first cohort. To predict cytomegalovirus infection status, the study brought together high-throughput TCR immunosequencing, statistical association of individual TCRs with disease status, and machine learning. A later analysis re-examined previously published TCR beta repertoires from 600 to 700 donors and added high-resolution HLA genotyping to investigate patterns of TCR occurrence. Rather than using new phenotypic data, the later analysis identified candidate immune exposures from TCR beta sequences and from how often those sequences occurred across donors. An earlier analysis of 587 of the donors used high-throughput TCR beta sequencing to judge whether each TCR beta V gene segment behaved as functional or pseudogenic. Donor age, sex, ethnicity and CMV serostatus were compiled together with the repertoire data. In a later genetic analysis, genome-wide SNP genotypes for about 65% of the roughly 670 donors were used, and that subset was treated as a discovery cohort. All discovery cohort repertoires had been generated on a single sequencing platform. Both class I and class II loci were covered by HLA typing, at four-digit resolution. Typing coverage varied by locus: roughly 629-640 donors for A, B, C, DRB1 and DQB1; roughly 520 for DQA1; about 590 for DPA1; around 490 for DPB1. Because of strong linkage in the cohort, roughly five DR-DQ haplotypes were treated as single units for association and clustering. On average, around 240,000 unique TCR beta nucleotide sequences were sequenced per donor among about 400 genotyped donors of the cohort, with roughly 18% of those sequences being non-productive. Beyond this particular receptor, the publication reports: In a later analysis, some 18,000 TCR beta sequences were associated with specific HLA alleles at a false discovery rate of 0.05. In a later analysis, HLA-associated TCR beta chains were found to be more clonally expanded and to have lower generation probabilities than equally common non-associated chains. Several of the top co-occurrence clusters appeared to be linked to parvovirus B19, influenza, CMV and Epstein-Barr virus, according to a later analysis. In vitro tests confirmed that a few of the cytomegalovirus-associated TCR beta chains recognize cytomegalovirus antigens. Because counts were too low, roughly 16 rarely observed V segments, including chromosome 9 orphons, were excluded from the earlier analysis of about 500 of the donors. In the study, around 150 TCR beta chains were listed as associated with cytomegalovirus. Strong co-occurrence of HLA alleles, especially DR and DQ, made assigning TCR associations to individual alleles difficult. Immune exposure information for the cohort was limited to CMV serostatus. Because the 87-base-pair reads could not distinguish some IMGT-functional V segments, including TRBV6-2 and TRBV6-3, those segments were excluded. Compared with the approximately 720-donor mean, donors in an Asian-associated ancestry cluster had fewer N-insertions in productive TCRs, according to a later genetic analysis. An association between a missense DCLRE1C variant and V-gene and J-gene trimming of TCR beta chains was found in a later genetic analysis and replicated in an independent cohort. The cohort was sequenced for TCR beta chains only, and without alpha or paired-chain data the features that could be detected were limited. A cluster of highly shared sequence variants was judged likely to be a technical artifact of the sequencing pipeline. The authors suggested that the approach could potentially be extended to other disease states and immunological phenotypes. Roughly uniform sequencing depth across donors was assumed in presence/absence analyses, although this assumption may not hold. Linkage disequilibrium might explain the correlated functional status among segregating V segments, but an unknown experimental factor could not be ruled out. Cytomegalovirus status was reported to be diagnosed by the classifier with high specificity and sensitivity in both the original and validation cohorts. In a later analysis, TCR association rates were found to vary across HLA loci, with the most associated TCRs seen for DRB1 alleles and the fewest for HLA-C alleles. Because HLA typing was unavailable for some donors at each locus, only the typed subset was used in association tests. A further reported finding was that TCR beta sequences accurately predicted the HLA-A and HLA-B alleles for most subjects in the first cohort. In an earlier analysis of some 550 of the donors, most TCR beta V segments were observed in productive rearrangements about 90% or about 30% of the time, broadly matching IMGT annotations. In a later analysis, most CMV-associated TCR beta chains were found to appear HLA-restricted, with HLA associations seemingly driven largely by CMV exposure. While some public TCRs were present in many individuals, most TCR sequences turned up only very rarely across donors.

The library was generated by the immunoSEQ multiplex PCR assay. The multiplex PCR relied on a mix of 60 forward primers for TCR Vbeta segments and 13 reverse primers for TCR Jbeta segments. The CDR3 region of rearranged TCR beta genes was amplified from genomic DNA by a multiplex PCR assay. Amplified TCR beta libraries were sequenced as 87-base-pair reads on the Illumina HiSeq System. In the original analysis: A later analysis counted 65 million to 90 million unique TCR beta chains across the 550 to 750 repertoires, and 10 million to 12 million of these chains were shared by at least two donors. Raw reads were error-corrected and collapsed into unique sequences by a nearest-neighbor algorithm in which closely related sequences were merged to remove PCR and sequencing errors. To assign V, D and J gene segments, CDR3 sequences were aligned to IMGT reference sequences. For a sequence to be retained, a match of at least six nucleotides was required to both a V gene segment and a J gene segment. A rearrangement was called productive if the CDR3 had no stop codons and remained in frame with V and J, and every other rearrangement was called non-productive. CDR3 was defined by IMGT convention, running from the second conserved V-encoded cysteine to the conserved J-encoded phenylalanine. In an earlier analysis of around 570 of the donors, sequences lacking an unambiguous match to a single V gene segment were excluded. In an earlier analysis of 587 of the donors, V segments were called functional above 56.7% productive rearrangements and were called segregating when the between-donor standard deviation exceeded 5%. A statistical classification framework was developed to diagnose cytomegalovirus status using the catalog of TCR beta chain sequences. In a later analysis, V and J genes were assigned by comparing TCR nucleotide sequences against IMGT/GENE-DB human TR gene sequences. The TCRdist pipeline was used in a later analysis to assign CDR3 sequences and most-parsimonious VDJ recombination scenarios. In a later analysis, each TCR beta chain was defined by its CDR3 amino acid sequence together with its V-gene family, and reads lacking a unique V-gene family were excluded. A later analysis removed over 500 highly shared, low-generation-probability nucleotide sequences to deal with suspected cross-contamination and a sequencing artifact. A later analysis calculated a clonal expansion index for each public chain from normalized within-repertoire ranks of inferred template counts. In a later analysis, generation probabilities were computed using a VDJ recombination model fitted to out-of-frame rearrangements, and the results were checked against IGoR. In a later analysis, TCR-TCR, TCR-HLA and TCR-CMV co-occurrence was scored with hypergeometric tests, and a repertoire-size bias correction was applied to TCR pairs. To estimate false discovery rates, a later analysis permuted the HLA or CMV assignments 20 times. A later analysis grouped co-occurring TCRs with DBSCAN, adding TCRdist sequence similarity when clustering within HLA-allele-positive subsets. Co-occurrence clustering excluded repertoires with fewer than 30,000 or more than 120,000 public chains, plus five with anomalous nucleotide sharing. TCRdb carries this immuneACCESS record with in-frame sequences only. Its versions omit some clonotypes, under half of them owing to an unresolved V gene in the studies checked, with the rest unexplained. V, J and clone size were drawn from that table, and D and trimming were deduced from the DNA. The sample table lists 110,000 or so clones, over 75% of them with a count of one. 1.5% of the sample comes from the top ten.

Details on this clone: It lacks a known antigen. No base qualities exist here, and no much larger clone lies one base off it.

The cohort was made up of roughly 670 healthy bone marrow donors. At the time of sampling, every cohort member was nominally healthy, though immune exposures that went unrecorded were likely present. The donor tested CMV seronegative and was one of the 352 seronegative cohort members. A peripheral blood sample was collected from each donor, and TCR beta sequencing was performed on peripheral blood mononuclear cells. The Qiagen DNeasy Blood Extraction Kit was used to extract genomic DNA from the blood cell samples. CDR1 and CDR2, per the germline V gene, are SQVTM and ANQGSEA. V gives up 1 base and J gives up 4 bases, and the segment between their germline ends measures 21 bases. Reading from cysteine to phenylalanine, the CDR3 counts 17 amino acids. Of the read, only the CDR3 DNA is kept; its 51 bases are in frame from base 1.

The sequence joins TRBV29-1 to TRBJ2-3, with a weak D call of TRBD2 (6 bases match). This TCR derives from a woman aged 18-30 years in good health and CMV-seronegative. The sequencing input was PBMCs. The DNA is as follows: TGCAGCGTTGAAGCTACTGGCGGGAATAGTTGGGCAGATACGCAGTATTTT. This yields the protein CSVEATGGNSWADTQYF.